This T cell receptor (beta chain) was sequenced in a study of brain T cells in children with intractable seizures. General observations from the study: Pre- and post-surgery blood differed in depth, so pre-surgery absences may be undersampling.

Time point specified: blood from clinic visit 5 months post-surgery; TSC patient then seizure free. TCRdb's copy holds only in-frame clones and misses some; the assay was immunoSEQ multiplex PCR. The sample shows a few hundred thousand clones, over 90% of them seen only once. For this clone: Its antigen is currently unknown.

CDR3 length equals 15 residues. Germline V gene sequence: CDR1 SQVTM, CDR2 ANQGSEA. V dropped 6 bases and J dropped 0 bases, with 17 bases sitting between them. This chain uses TRBV29-1 with TRBJ1-1; perhaps TRBD1 as D (6 bases). The sequence came from a boy less than two years old with tuberous sclerosis and intractable seizures. The source was peripheral blood, collected 4 to 5 months after surgery. The CDR3 region is CSVGRGDMLNTEAFF. The CDR3 DNA reads as TGCAGCGTCGGAAGGGGGGACATGTTGAACACTGAAGCTTTCTTT.